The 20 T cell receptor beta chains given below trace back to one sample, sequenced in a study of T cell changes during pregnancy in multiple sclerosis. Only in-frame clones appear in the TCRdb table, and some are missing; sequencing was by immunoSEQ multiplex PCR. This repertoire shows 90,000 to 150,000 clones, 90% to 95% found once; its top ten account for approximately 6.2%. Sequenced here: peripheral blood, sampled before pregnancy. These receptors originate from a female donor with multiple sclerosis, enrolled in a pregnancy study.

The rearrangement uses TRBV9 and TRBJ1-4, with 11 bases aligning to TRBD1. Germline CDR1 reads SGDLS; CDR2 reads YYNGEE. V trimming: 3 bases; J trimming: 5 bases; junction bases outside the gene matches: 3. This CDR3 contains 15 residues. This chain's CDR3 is CASSDRTGGNEKLFF. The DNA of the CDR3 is TGTGCCAGCAGCGACCGGACAGGGGGCAATGAAAAACTGTTTTTT.

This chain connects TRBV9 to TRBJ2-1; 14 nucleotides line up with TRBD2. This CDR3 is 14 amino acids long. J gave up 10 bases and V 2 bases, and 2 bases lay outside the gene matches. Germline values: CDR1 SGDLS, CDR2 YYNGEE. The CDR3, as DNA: TGTGCCAGCAGCGTTCGGACTAGCGGGGGGGAGCAGTTCTTC. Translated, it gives CASSVRTSGGEQFF.

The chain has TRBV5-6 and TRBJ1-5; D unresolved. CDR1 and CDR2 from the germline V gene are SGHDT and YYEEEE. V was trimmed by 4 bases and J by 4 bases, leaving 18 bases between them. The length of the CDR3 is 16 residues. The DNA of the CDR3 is TGTGCCAGCAGCCGAAGGCGGCCCGAGTTAAATCAGCCCCAGCATTTT. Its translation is CASSRRRPELNQPQHF.

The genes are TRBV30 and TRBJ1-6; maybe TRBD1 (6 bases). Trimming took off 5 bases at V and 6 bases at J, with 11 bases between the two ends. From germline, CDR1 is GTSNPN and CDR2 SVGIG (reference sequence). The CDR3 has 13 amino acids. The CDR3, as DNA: TGTGCCTGGGGGCAGGGGCTTAATTCACCCCTCCACTTT. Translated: CAWGQGLNSPLHF.

The CDR3 DNA is TGTGCCAGCAACCGTGCGATCGATGAGCAGTTCTTC. Translated: CASNRAIDEQFF. The chain has TRBV28 and TRBJ2-1; the D is unclear. The length of the CDR3 is 12 residues. Trimming took off 7 bases at V and 8 bases at J, with 12 bases between the two ends. CDR1 and CDR2 (germline): MDHEN, SYDVKM.

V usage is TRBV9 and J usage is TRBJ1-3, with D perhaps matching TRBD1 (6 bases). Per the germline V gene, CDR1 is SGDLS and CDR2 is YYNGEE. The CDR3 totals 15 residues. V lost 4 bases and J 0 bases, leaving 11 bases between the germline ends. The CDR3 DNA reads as TGTGCCAGCAGCCGTACAGGGAGCTCTGGAAACACCATATATTTT. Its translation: CASSRTGSSGNTIYF.

In DNA form, the CDR3 reads TGTGCCTGGAGTGCCAGGGGGGACGAGCAGTACTTC. Amino acid sequence: CAWSARGDEQYF. This rearrangement joins TRBV30 to TRBJ2-7; possible D gene TRBD1, 7 bases. Deletions cut 1 base from V and 5 bases from J, with 9 bases between. The CDR3 contains 12 residues. CDR1 is GTSNPN, CDR2 SVGIG, per germline (reference sequence).

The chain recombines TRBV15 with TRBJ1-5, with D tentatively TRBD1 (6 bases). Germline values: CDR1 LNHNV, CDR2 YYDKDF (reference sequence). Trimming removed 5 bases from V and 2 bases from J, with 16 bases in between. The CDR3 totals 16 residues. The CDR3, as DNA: TGTGCCACCAGCGGCCAGCAGGGGTTTGGCAATCAGCCCCAGCATTTT. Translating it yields CATSGQQGFGNQPQHF.

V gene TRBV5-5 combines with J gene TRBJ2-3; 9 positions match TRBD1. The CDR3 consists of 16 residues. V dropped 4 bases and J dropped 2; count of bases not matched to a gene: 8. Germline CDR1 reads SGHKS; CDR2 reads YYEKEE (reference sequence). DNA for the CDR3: TGTGCCAGCAGCCCACGGACAGGGGACTACACAGATACGCAGTATTTT. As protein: CASSPRTGDYTDTQYF.

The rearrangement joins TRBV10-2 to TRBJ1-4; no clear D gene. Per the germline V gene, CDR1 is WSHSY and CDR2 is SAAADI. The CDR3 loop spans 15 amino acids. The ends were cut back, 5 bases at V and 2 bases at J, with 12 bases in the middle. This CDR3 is CASSQVTVTNEKLFF. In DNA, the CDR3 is TGCGCCAGCAGTCAGGTCACAGTTACTAATGAAAAACTGTTTTTT.

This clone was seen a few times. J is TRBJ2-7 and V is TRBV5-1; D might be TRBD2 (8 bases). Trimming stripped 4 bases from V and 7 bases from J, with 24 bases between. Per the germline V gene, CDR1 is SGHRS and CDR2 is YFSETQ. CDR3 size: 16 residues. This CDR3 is CASSRQGNSGKGEQYF. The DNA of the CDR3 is TGCGCCAGCAGCCGACAGGGTAATAGCGGGAAGGGAGAGCAGTACTTC.

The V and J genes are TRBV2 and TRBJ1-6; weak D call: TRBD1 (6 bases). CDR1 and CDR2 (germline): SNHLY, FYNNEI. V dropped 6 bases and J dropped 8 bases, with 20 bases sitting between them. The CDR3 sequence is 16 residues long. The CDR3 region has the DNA TGTGCCAGCAGGTCGAGGGGGTCGCTTTTTCATTCACCCCTCCACTTT. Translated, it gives CASRSRGSLFHSPLHF.

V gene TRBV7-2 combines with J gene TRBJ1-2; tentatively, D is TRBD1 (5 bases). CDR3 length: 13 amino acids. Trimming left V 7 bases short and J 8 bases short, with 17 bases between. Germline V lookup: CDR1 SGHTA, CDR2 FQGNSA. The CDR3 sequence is CASTRSGVHGYTF. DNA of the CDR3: TGTGCCAGCACTCGGTCGGGGGTCCACGGCTACACCTTC.

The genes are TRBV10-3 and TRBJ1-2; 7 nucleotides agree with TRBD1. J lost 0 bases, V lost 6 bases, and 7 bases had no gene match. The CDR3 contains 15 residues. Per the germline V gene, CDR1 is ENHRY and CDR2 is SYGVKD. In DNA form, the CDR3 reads TGTGCCATCAGCGACAGGGCTATATCTAACTATGGCTACACCTTC. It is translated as CAISDRAISNYGYTF.

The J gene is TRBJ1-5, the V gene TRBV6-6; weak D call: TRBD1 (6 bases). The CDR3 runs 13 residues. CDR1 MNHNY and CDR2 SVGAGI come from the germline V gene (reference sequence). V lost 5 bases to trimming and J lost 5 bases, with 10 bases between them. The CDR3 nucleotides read TGTGCCAGCAGTCAGACAGGCGATCAGCCCCAGCATTTT. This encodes CASSQTGDQPQHF.

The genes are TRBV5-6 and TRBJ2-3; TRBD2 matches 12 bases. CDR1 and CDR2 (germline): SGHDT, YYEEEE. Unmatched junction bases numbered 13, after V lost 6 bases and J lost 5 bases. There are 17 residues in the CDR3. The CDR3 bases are TGTGCCAGCAAGCTACAGCCAGGACTAGCGGGGATAGATACGCAGTATTTT. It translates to CASKLQPGLAGIDTQYF.

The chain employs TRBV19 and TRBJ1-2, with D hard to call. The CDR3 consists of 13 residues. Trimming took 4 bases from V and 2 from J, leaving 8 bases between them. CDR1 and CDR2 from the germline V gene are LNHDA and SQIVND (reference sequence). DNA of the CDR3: TGTGCCAGTAGTAGGGGAGAGAACTATGGCTACACCTTC. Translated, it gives CASSRGENYGYTF.

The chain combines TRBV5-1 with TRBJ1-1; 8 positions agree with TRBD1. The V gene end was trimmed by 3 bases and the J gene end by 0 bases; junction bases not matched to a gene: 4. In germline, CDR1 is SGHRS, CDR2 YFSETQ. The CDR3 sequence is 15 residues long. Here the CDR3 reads CASSSRQGLNTEAFF. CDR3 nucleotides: TGCGCCAGCAGCTCTCGACAGGGGTTGAACACTGAAGCTTTCTTT.

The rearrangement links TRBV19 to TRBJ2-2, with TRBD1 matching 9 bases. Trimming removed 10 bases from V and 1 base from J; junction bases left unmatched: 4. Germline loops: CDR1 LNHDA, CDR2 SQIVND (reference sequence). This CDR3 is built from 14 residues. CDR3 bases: TGTGCCACCCTGACAGGGGGGAACACCGGGGAGCTGTTTTTT. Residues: CATLTGGNTGELFF. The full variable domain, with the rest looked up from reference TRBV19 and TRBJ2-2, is DGGITQSPKYLFRKEGQNVTLSCEQNLNHDAMYWYRQDPGQGLRLIYYSQIVNDFQKGDIAEGYSVSREKKESFPLTVTSAQKNPTAFYLCATLTGGNTGELFFGEGSRLTVL.

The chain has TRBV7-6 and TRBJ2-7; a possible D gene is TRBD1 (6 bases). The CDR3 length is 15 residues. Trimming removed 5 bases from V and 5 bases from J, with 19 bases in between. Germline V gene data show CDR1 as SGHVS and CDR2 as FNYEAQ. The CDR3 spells CASSQTAGNRDEQYF. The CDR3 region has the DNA TGTGCCAGCAGCCAAACGGCAGGCAACAGGGACGAGCAGTACTTC.